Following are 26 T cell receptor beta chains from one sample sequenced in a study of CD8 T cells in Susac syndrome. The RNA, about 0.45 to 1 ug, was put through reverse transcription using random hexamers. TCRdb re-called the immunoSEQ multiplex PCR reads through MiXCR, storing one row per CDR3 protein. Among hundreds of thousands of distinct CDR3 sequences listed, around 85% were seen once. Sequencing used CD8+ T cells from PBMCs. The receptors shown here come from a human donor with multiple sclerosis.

The CDR3 sequence: CATSRVAHEGGQPQHF. CDR3 coding DNA: TGTGCCACCAGCAGAGTAGCACATGAGGGGGGTCAGCCCCAGCATTTT. The V call is TRBV15, the J call TRBJ1-5; the D gene is possibly TRBD1 (6 bases). Germline V CDR1 and CDR2: LNHNV, YYDKDF (reference sequence). Trimming removed 1 base at V and 6 bases at J, with 16 bases between. The CDR3 has 16 residues.

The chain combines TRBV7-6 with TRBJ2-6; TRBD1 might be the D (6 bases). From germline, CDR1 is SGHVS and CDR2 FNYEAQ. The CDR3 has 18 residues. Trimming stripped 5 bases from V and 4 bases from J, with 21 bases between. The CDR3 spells CASSPRGTLSIGANVLTF. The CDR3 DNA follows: TGTGCCAGCAGCCCGCGTGGGACATTGAGTATAGGGGCCAACGTCCTGACTTTC.

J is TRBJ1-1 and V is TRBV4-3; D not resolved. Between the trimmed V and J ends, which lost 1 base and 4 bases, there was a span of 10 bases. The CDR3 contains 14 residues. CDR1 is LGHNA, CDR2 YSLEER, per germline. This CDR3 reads CASSQGVGLTEAFF. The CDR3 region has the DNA TGCGCCAGCAGCCAAGGAGTCGGTCTCACTGAAGCTTTCTTT.

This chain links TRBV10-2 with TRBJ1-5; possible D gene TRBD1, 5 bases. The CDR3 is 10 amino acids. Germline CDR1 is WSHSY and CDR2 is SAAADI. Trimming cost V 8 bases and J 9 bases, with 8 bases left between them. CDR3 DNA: TGCGCCAGCGGGGGATGGCCCCAGCATTTT. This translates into CASGGWPQHF.

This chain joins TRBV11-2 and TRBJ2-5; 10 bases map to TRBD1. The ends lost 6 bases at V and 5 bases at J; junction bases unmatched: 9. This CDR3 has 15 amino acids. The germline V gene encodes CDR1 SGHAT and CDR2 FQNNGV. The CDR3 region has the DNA TGTGCCAGCAGATTCGGGACAGGGGCGCTGGAGACCCAGTACTTC. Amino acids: CASRFGTGALETQYF.

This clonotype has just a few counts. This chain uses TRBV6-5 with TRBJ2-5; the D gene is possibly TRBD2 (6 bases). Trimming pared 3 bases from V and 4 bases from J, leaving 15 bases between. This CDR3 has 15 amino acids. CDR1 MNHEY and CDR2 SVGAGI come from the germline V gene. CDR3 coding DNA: TGTGCCAGCAGTTATTCAGTGACGGGGGTAGAGACCCAGTACTTC. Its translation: CASSYSVTGVETQYF.

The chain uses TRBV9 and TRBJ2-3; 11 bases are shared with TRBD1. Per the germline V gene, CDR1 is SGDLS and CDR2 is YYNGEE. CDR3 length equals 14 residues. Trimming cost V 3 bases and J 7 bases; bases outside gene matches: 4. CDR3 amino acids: CASSGDRGMNTQYF. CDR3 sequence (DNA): TGTGCCAGCAGCGGGGACAGGGGGATGAATACGCAGTATTTT.

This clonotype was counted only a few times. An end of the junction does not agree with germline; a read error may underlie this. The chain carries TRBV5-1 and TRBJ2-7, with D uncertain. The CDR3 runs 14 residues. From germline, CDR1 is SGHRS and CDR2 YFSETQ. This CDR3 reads CASSLEGSPYEQYF. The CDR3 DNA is TGTGCCAGCAGCTTGGAAGGGTCCCCCTACGAGCAGTACTTC. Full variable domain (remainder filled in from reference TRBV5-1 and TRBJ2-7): KAGVTQTPRYLIKTRGQQVTLSCSPISGHRSVSWYQQTPGQGLQFLFEYFSETQRNKGNFPGRFSGRQFSNSRSEMNVSTLELGDSALYLCASSLEGSPYEQYFGPGTRLTVT.

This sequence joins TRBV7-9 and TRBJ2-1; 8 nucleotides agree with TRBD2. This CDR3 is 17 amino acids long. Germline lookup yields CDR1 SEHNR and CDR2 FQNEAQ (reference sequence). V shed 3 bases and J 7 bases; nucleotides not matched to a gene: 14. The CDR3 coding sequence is TGTGCCAGCAGCTTTTCCCTAGAGCGGGAGCTCAAAAATGAGCAGTTCTTC. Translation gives CASSFSLERELKNEQFF.

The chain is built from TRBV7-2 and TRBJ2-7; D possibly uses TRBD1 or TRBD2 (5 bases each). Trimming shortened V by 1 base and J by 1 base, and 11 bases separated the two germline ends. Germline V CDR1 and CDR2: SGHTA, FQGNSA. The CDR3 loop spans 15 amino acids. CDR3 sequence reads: CASSLDGTGSYEQYF. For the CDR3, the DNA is TGTGCCAGCAGCTTAGACGGGACCGGTTCCTACGAGCAGTACTTC. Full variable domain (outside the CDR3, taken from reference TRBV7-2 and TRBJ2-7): GAGVSQSPSNKVTEKGKDVELRCDPISGHTALYWYRQSLGQGLEFLIYFQGNSAPDKSGLPSDRFSAERTGGSVSTLTIQRTQQEDSAVYLCASSLDGTGSYEQYFGPGTRLTVT.

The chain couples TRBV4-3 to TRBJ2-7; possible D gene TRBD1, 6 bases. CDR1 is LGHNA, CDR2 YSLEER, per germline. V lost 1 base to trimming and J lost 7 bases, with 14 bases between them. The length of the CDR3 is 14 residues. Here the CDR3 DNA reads TGCGCCAGCAGCCAAGTTGAAGGGGGAGAAGAGCAGTACTTC. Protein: CASSQVEGGEEQYF.

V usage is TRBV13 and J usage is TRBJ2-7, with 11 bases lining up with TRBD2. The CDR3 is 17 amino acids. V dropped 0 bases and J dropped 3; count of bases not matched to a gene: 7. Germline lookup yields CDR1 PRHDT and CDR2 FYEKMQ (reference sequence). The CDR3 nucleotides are TGTGCCAGCAGCTTAGGGGGGACTAGCGGAAAATTCTACGAGCAGTACTTC. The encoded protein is CASSLGGTSGKFYEQYF.

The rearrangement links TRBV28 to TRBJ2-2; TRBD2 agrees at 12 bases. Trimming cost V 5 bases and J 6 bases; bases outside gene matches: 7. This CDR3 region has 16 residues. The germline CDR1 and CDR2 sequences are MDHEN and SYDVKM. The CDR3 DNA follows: TGTGCCAGCAGTCCAAAGGCTAGCGGGAGGGCCGGGGAGCTGTTTTTT. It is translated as CASSPKASGRAGELFF.

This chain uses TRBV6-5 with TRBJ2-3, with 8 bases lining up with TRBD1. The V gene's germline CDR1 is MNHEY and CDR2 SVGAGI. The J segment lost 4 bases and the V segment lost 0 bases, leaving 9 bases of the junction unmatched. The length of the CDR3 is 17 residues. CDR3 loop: CASSYSIAGGRPDTQYF. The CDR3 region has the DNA TGTGCCAGCAGTTACTCGATAGCAGGGGGCCGTCCAGATACGCAGTATTTT.

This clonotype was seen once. The CDR3 DNA reads TGTGCCAGCAGCCCGATCACCGGGGAGCTGTTTTTT. This gives the protein CASSPITGELFF. The rearrangement joins TRBV7-6 to TRBJ2-2, with unresolved D. The CDR3 loop spans 12 amino acids. The V end was cut by 5 bases, the J end by 4 bases, with 5 bases between. Germline assignment: CDR1 SGHVS and CDR2 FNYEAQ. The full variable domain, with the rest looked up from reference TRBV7-6 and TRBJ2-2, is GAGVSQSPRYKVTKRGQDVALRCDPISGHVSLYWYRQALGQGPEFLTYFNYEAQQDKSGLPNDRFSAERPEGSISTLTIQRTEQRDSAMYRCASSPITGELFFGEGSRLTVL.

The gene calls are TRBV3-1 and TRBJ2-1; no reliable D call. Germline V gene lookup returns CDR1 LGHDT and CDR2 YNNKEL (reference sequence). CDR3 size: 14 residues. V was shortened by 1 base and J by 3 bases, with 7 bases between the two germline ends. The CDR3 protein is CASSQVTIYNEQFF. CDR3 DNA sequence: TGTGCCAGCAGCCAAGTTACTATCTACAATGAGCAGTTCTTC.

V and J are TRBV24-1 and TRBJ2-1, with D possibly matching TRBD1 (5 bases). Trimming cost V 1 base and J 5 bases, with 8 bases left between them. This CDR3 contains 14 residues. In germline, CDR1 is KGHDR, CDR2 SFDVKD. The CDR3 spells CATSDFQDNNEQFF. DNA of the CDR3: TGTGCCACCAGTGATTTTCAGGACAACAATGAGCAGTTCTTC.

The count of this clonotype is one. The CDR3 nucleotides are TGTGCCAGTAGTAGATCCTTGGGGTCGCTTGAAGCTTTCTTT. Its protein is CASSRSLGSLEAFF. The chain carries TRBV19 and TRBJ1-1, with D unclear. Trimming took off 4 bases at V and 7 bases at J, with 16 bases between the two ends. This CDR3 is built from 14 residues. The germline CDR1 and CDR2 sequences are LNHDA and SQIVND (reference sequence). Based on the CDR3 plus reference TRBV19 and TRBJ1-1, the full variable domain is DGGITQSPKYLFRKEGQNVTLSCEQNLNHDAMYWYRQDPGQGLRLIYYSQIVNDFQKGDIAEGYSVSREKKESFPLTVTSAQKNPTAFYLCASSRSLGSLEAFFGQGTRLTVV.

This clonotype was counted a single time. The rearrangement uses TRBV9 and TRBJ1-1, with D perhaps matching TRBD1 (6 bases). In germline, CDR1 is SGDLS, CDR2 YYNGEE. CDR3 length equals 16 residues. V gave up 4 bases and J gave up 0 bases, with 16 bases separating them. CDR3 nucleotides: TGTGCCAGCAGCCCTACCGGACAGACCCTGAACACTGAAGCTTTCTTT. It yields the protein CASSPTGQTLNTEAFF.

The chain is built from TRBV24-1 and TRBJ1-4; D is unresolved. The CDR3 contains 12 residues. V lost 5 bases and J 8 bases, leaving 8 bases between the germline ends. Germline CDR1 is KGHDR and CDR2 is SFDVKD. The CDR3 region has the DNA TGTGCCACCAGTGTGATGAGGGAAAAACTGTTTTTT. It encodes CATSVMREKLFF.

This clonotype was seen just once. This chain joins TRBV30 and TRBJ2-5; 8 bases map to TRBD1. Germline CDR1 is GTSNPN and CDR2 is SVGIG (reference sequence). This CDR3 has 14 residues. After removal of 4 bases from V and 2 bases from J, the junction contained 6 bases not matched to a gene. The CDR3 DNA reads TGTGCCTGGAACGCTGGGACAGGTCAAGAGACCCAGTACTTC. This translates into CAWNAGTGQETQYF.

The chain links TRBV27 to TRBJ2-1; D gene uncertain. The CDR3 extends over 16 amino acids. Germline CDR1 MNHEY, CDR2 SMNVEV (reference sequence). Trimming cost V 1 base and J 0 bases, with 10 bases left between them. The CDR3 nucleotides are TGTGCCAGCAGTTTATATGGTGTGAGCTCCTACAATGAGCAGTTCTTC. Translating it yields CASSLYGVSSYNEQFF.

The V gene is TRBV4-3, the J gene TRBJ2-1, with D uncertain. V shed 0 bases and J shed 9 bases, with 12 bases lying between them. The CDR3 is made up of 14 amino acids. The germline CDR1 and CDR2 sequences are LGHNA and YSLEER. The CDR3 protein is CASSQEGRSGEQFF. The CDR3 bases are TGCGCCAGCAGCCAAGAAGGGCGTTCAGGTGAGCAGTTCTTC.

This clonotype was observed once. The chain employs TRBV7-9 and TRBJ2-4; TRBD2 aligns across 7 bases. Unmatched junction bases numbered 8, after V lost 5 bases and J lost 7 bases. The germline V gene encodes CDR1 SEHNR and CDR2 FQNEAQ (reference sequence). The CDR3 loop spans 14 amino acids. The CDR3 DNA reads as TGTGCCAGCAGCCCGCAAGGGGAGGGGAACATTCAGTACTTC. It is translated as CASSPQGEGNIQYF.

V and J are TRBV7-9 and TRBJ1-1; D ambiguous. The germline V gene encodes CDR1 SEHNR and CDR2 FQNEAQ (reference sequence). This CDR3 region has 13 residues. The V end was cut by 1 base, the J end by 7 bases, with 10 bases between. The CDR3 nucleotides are TGTGCCAGCAGCTTAGTCAATAGGGATGAAGCTTTCTTT. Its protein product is CASSLVNRDEAFF.

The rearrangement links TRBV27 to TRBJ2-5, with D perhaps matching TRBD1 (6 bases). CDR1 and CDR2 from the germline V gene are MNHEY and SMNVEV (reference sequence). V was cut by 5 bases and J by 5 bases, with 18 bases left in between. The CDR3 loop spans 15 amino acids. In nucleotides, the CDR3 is TGTGCCAGCAGTCCCCTGAAGTCAGGGGTGGAGACCCAGTACTTC. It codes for CASSPLKSGVETQYF.